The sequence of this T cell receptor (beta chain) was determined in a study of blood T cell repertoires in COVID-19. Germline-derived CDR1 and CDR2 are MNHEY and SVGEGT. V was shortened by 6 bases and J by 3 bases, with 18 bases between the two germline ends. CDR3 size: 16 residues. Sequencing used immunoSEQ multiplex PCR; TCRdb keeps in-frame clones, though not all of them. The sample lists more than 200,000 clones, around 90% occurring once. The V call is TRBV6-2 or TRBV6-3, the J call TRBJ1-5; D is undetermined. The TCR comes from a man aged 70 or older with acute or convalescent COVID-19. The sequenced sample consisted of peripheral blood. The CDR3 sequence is CASSPSLAANNQPQHF. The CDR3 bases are TGTGCCAGCAGCCCCTCTCTGGCGGCGAACAATCAGCCCCAGCATTTT.